The rows below give T cell receptor beta chains drawn from one sample of a study of T cell changes during pregnancy in multiple sclerosis. Profiled with immunoSEQ multiplex PCR; TCRdb holds only in-frame clones, not every one. Here the sample spans 100,000 or so clones, 90% to 95% being singletons. This specimen was peripheral blood, taken before pregnancy. All receptors come from a female donor with multiple sclerosis, enrolled in a pregnancy study. Both conserved end residues are part of each CDR3. Each record gives: clone size, CDR3 length, D gene, V gene, J gene, CDR3 DNA, CDR3 protein. A D gene is named only where the DNA matches it firmly. Only some rows state a clone size, as once, few, many or a class for expanded clones.

clone_size: -; cdr3_length: 15; d_call: TRBD1; v_call: TRBV2; j_call: TRBJ2-3; cdr3_nt: TGTGCCAGCAGTGACATGACAGGGGTGGCAGATACGCAGTATTTT; cdr3_aa: CASSDMTGVADTQYF
clone_size: -; cdr3_length: 15; d_call: TRBD2; v_call: TRBV5-6; j_call: TRBJ2-1; cdr3_nt: TGTGCCAGCAGCTCTTTAGCGGGAGGTAACAATGAGCAGTTCTTC; cdr3_aa: CASSSLAGGNNEQFF
clone_size: -; cdr3_length: 15; d_call: TRBD2; v_call: TRBV2; j_call: TRBJ2-1; cdr3_nt: TGTGCCAGCCTAACTACTAGCGGGAGGGCCCATGAGCAGTTCTTC; cdr3_aa: CASLTTSGRAHEQFF
clone_size: -; cdr3_length: 14; d_call: -; v_call: TRBV4-1; j_call: TRBJ2-7; cdr3_nt: TGCGCCAGCAGCCAAGGTGCGGCAGCGTACGAGCAGTACTTC; cdr3_aa: CASSQGAAAYEQYF
clone_size: -; cdr3_length: 16; d_call: -; v_call: TRBV7-9; j_call: TRBJ1-1; cdr3_nt: TGTGCCAGCAGCTTAGAGACGGGGATTTTAAACACTGAAGCTTTCTTT; cdr3_aa: CASSLETGILNTEAFF
clone_size: -; cdr3_length: 14; d_call: -; v_call: TRBV18; j_call: TRBJ2-3; cdr3_nt: TGTGCCAGCTCGTACACAGGGAGCACAGATACGCAGTATTTT; cdr3_aa: CASSYTGSTDTQYF
clone_size: -; cdr3_length: 12; d_call: -; v_call: TRBV5-5; j_call: TRBJ2-1; cdr3_nt: TGTGCCAGCAGCTATTACGGGAATGAGCAGTTCTTC; cdr3_aa: CASSYYGNEQFF
clone_size: -; cdr3_length: 12; d_call: TRBD1; v_call: TRBV29-1; j_call: TRBJ2-7; cdr3_nt: TGCAGCGTGCGGACAGGGCCCTACGAGCAGTACTTC; cdr3_aa: CSVRTGPYEQYF
clone_size: -; cdr3_length: 16; d_call: TRBD2; v_call: TRBV4-3; j_call: TRBJ2-7; cdr3_nt: TGCGCCAGCAGCCCCAGCTCCAGGCCGGGGGGGGACGAGCAGTACTTC; cdr3_aa: CASSPSSRPGGDEQYF
clone_size: -; cdr3_length: 14; d_call: TRBD1; v_call: TRBV29-1; j_call: TRBJ2-2; cdr3_nt: TGCAGCGTTGGGACAGGGGTCAACACCGGGGAGCTGTTTTTT; cdr3_aa: CSVGTGVNTGELFF
clone_size: -; cdr3_length: 11; d_call: -; v_call: TRBV6-5; j_call: TRBJ2-7; cdr3_nt: TGTGCCAGCAGGTCCTCGGTCGAGCAGTACTTC; cdr3_aa: CASRSSVEQYF
clone_size: -; cdr3_length: 13; d_call: -; v_call: TRBV6-1; j_call: TRBJ2-1; cdr3_nt: TGTGCCAGCACCCCCTTCTCCTACAATGAGCAGTTCTTC; cdr3_aa: CASTPFSYNEQFF
clone_size: -; cdr3_length: 14; d_call: -; v_call: TRBV27; j_call: TRBJ2-7; cdr3_nt: TGTGCCAGCAGTTTATCACGACTAGCCTACGAGCAGTACTTC; cdr3_aa: CASSLSRLAYEQYF
clone_size: -; cdr3_length: 12; d_call: -; v_call: TRBV30; j_call: TRBJ1-1; cdr3_nt: TGTGCCTGGAGTCCGACGGGCACTGAAGCTTTCTTT; cdr3_aa: CAWSPTGTEAFF
clone_size: -; cdr3_length: 15; d_call: TRBD1; v_call: TRBV2; j_call: TRBJ1-5; cdr3_nt: TGTGCCAGCAGACCTACAGGACAGGGGAATCAGCCCCAGCATTTT; cdr3_aa: CASRPTGQGNQPQHF
clone_size: -; cdr3_length: 17; d_call: TRBD1; v_call: TRBV6-4; j_call: TRBJ2-7; cdr3_nt: TGTGCCAGCACCATCCCAGTAACAGGGGGCGCCGGCTACGAGCAGTACTTC; cdr3_aa: CASTIPVTGGAGYEQYF
clone_size: -; cdr3_length: 17; d_call: TRBD1; v_call: TRBV4-3; j_call: TRBJ1-3; cdr3_nt: TGCGCCAGCAGCCATGGCCGGGACAGAGGGGAGGGAAACACCATATATTTT; cdr3_aa: CASSHGRDRGEGNTIYF
clone_size: once; cdr3_length: 14; d_call: -; v_call: TRBV6-6; j_call: TRBJ1-1; cdr3_nt: TGTGCCAGCAGTTTAGGGGTTGGGAACACTGAAGCTTTCTTT; cdr3_aa: CASSLGVGNTEAFF
clone_size: -; cdr3_length: 14; d_call: TRBD2; v_call: TRBV10-3; j_call: TRBJ2-7; cdr3_nt: TGTGCCATCAGGGCTCTAGCGGGAGCCGGCGAGCAGTACTTC; cdr3_aa: CAIRALAGAGEQYF
clone_size: -; cdr3_length: 14; d_call: TRBD1; v_call: TRBV6-4; j_call: TRBJ1-2; cdr3_nt: TGTGCCAGCAGTGACTTGGACAGGGGCTATGGCTACACCTTC; cdr3_aa: CASSDLDRGYGYTF
clone_size: -; cdr3_length: 13; d_call: TRBD2; v_call: TRBV28; j_call: TRBJ2-1; cdr3_nt: TGTGCCAGCAGTTTCTTAGCGGGGGCTGGGCAGTTCTTC; cdr3_aa: CASSFLAGAGQFF
clone_size: -; cdr3_length: 16; d_call: TRBD2; v_call: TRBV29-1; j_call: TRBJ2-7; cdr3_nt: TGCAGCGTTAAAGGACTAGCGGGGGGAGGGTCCTACGAGCAGTACTTC; cdr3_aa: CSVKGLAGGGSYEQYF
clone_size: -; cdr3_length: 14; d_call: TRBD1; v_call: TRBV6-1; j_call: TRBJ1-2; cdr3_nt: TGTGCCAGCAGTGGGGACAGTCTCATTTATGGCTACACCTTC; cdr3_aa: CASSGDSLIYGYTF
clone_size: -; cdr3_length: 14; d_call: -; v_call: TRBV6-5; j_call: TRBJ2-1; cdr3_nt: TGTGCCAGCAGTTACTCGACATCCGAAGGTGAGCAGTTCTTC; cdr3_aa: CASSYSTSEGEQFF
clone_size: once; cdr3_length: 15; d_call: TRBD1; v_call: TRBV4-1; j_call: TRBJ2-5; cdr3_nt: TGCGCCAGCAGCCATATCGGACAGGGGATAGAGACCCAGTACTTC; cdr3_aa: CASSHIGQGIETQYF
clone_size: -; cdr3_length: 14; d_call: TRBD1; v_call: TRBV6-5; j_call: TRBJ1-3; cdr3_nt: TGTGCCAGCAGCCCCACAGGGGGTGGAAACACCATATATTTT; cdr3_aa: CASSPTGGGNTIYF
clone_size: -; cdr3_length: 15; d_call: -; v_call: TRBV5-1; j_call: TRBJ2-6; cdr3_nt: TGCGCCAGCAGCTCGGGGTCCTACGGGGCCAACGTCCTGACTTTC; cdr3_aa: CASSSGSYGANVLTF
clone_size: -; cdr3_length: 13; d_call: TRBD1; v_call: TRBV5-6; j_call: TRBJ1-2; cdr3_nt: TGTGCCAGCAGCCGGGGACAGGTCGATGGCTACACCTTC; cdr3_aa: CASSRGQVDGYTF
clone_size: -; cdr3_length: 15; d_call: TRBD1; v_call: TRBV7-9; j_call: TRBJ1-1; cdr3_nt: TGTGCCAGCAGTTTAGCCCTTACAGGGGACACTGAAGCTTTCTTT; cdr3_aa: CASSLALTGDTEAFF
clone_size: -; cdr3_length: 16; d_call: TRBD1; v_call: TRBV18; j_call: TRBJ1-2; cdr3_nt: TGTGCCAGCTCACGATACGGGACAGGGGCTAACTATGGCTACACCTTC; cdr3_aa: CASSRYGTGANYGYTF
clone_size: -; cdr3_length: 15; d_call: -; v_call: TRBV4-2; j_call: TRBJ2-6; cdr3_nt: TGTGCCAGCAGCCAAGGCGACTCTGGGGCCAACGTCCTGACTTTC; cdr3_aa: CASSQGDSGANVLTF
clone_size: -; cdr3_length: 14; d_call: TRBD1; v_call: TRBV5-1; j_call: TRBJ2-1; cdr3_nt: TGCGCCAGCAGCTTGGGGGACAGATTCGATGAGCAGTTCTTC; cdr3_aa: CASSLGDRFDEQFF
clone_size: -; cdr3_length: 13; d_call: -; v_call: TRBV30; j_call: TRBJ1-2; cdr3_nt: TGTGCCTGGAGGGTTGCGGGGGTTGGTGGCTACACCTTC; cdr3_aa: CAWRVAGVGGYTF
clone_size: -; cdr3_length: 13; d_call: -; v_call: TRBV5-1; j_call: TRBJ1-4; cdr3_nt: TGCGCCAGCAGATCAGGGAACGATGAAAAACTGTTTTTT; cdr3_aa: CASRSGNDEKLFF
clone_size: -; cdr3_length: 13; d_call: -; v_call: TRBV7-9; j_call: TRBJ1-1; cdr3_nt: TGTGCCAGCAGCTTAGGGGTAGCTGACGGGGCTTTCTTT; cdr3_aa: CASSLGVADGAFF
clone_size: -; cdr3_length: 16; d_call: -; v_call: TRBV6-5; j_call: TRBJ1-3; cdr3_nt: TGTGCCAGCAGTTACGGGCGGGGGTCGGGTGGAAACACCATATATTTT; cdr3_aa: CASSYGRGSGGNTIYF
clone_size: -; cdr3_length: 10; d_call: -; v_call: TRBV20-1; j_call: TRBJ2-1; cdr3_nt: TGCAGTGCGCCAAACTATAAAACGTTCTTC; cdr3_aa: CSAPNYKTFF
clone_size: -; cdr3_length: 15; d_call: -; v_call: TRBV28; j_call: TRBJ1-5; cdr3_nt: TGTGCCAGCACTCCCAGGGGAGAGGGGGATCAGCCCCAGCATTTT; cdr3_aa: CASTPRGEGDQPQHF
clone_size: -; cdr3_length: 13; d_call: -; v_call: TRBV27; j_call: TRBJ2-1; cdr3_nt: TGTGCCAGCAGAGTACTAGGTCGGAATGAGCAGTTCTTC; cdr3_aa: CASRVLGRNEQFF
clone_size: -; cdr3_length: 13; d_call: -; v_call: TRBV29-1; j_call: TRBJ1-4; cdr3_nt: TGCAGCGGGAGCAGGGGTTTAGGCGAAAAACTGTTTTTT; cdr3_aa: CSGSRGLGEKLFF
clone_size: -; cdr3_length: 14; d_call: -; v_call: TRBV30; j_call: TRBJ1-1; cdr3_nt: TGTGCCTGGAGCCAGAACATGTGGAGCACTGAAGCTTTCTTT; cdr3_aa: CAWSQNMWSTEAFF
clone_size: -; cdr3_length: 17; d_call: -; v_call: TRBV14; j_call: TRBJ2-6; cdr3_nt: TGTGCCAGCAGCCAAGGAGGGGGTCCCTCTGGGGCCAACGTCCTGACTTTC; cdr3_aa: CASSQGGGPSGANVLTF
clone_size: -; cdr3_length: 14; d_call: TRBD1; v_call: TRBV27; j_call: TRBJ1-5; cdr3_nt: TGTGCCAGCAGTTGGCAGGGGGCCGATCAGCCCCAGCATTTT; cdr3_aa: CASSWQGADQPQHF
clone_size: -; cdr3_length: 14; d_call: -; v_call: TRBV4-2; j_call: TRBJ2-2; cdr3_nt: TGTGCCAGCAGCCAGGTGGGACTTGGCGGGGAGCTGTTTTTT; cdr3_aa: CASSQVGLGGELFF
clone_size: -; cdr3_length: 15; d_call: TRBD2; v_call: TRBV13; j_call: TRBJ2-1; cdr3_nt: TGTGCCAGCAGCTCCCGGACTAGCGGGTTCAATGAGCAGTTCTTC; cdr3_aa: CASSSRTSGFNEQFF
clone_size: -; cdr3_length: 14; d_call: -; v_call: TRBV6-1; j_call: TRBJ2-6; cdr3_nt: TGTGCCAGCACCTTCGTCTCTGGGGCCAACGTCCTGACTTTC; cdr3_aa: CASTFVSGANVLTF
clone_size: -; cdr3_length: 14; d_call: -; v_call: TRBV6-1; j_call: TRBJ1-2; cdr3_nt: TGTGCCAGCAGTGAAAGGGTCCGGGGCTATGGCTACACCTTC; cdr3_aa: CASSERVRGYGYTF
clone_size: -; cdr3_length: 14; d_call: TRBD2; v_call: TRBV27; j_call: TRBJ2-3; cdr3_nt: TGTGCCAGCAGTCCGGGACTAGTAACAGATACGCAGTATTTT; cdr3_aa: CASSPGLVTDTQYF
clone_size: -; cdr3_length: 12; d_call: -; v_call: TRBV7-8; j_call: TRBJ1-1; cdr3_nt: TGTGCCAGCAGCCCACTGGACACTGAAGCTTTCTTT; cdr3_aa: CASSPLDTEAFF
clone_size: -; cdr3_length: 15; d_call: -; v_call: TRBV7-2; j_call: TRBJ2-5; cdr3_nt: TGTGCCAGCAGCTTTGGCGGCAGCGTGAGAGAGACCCAGTACTTC; cdr3_aa: CASSFGGSVRETQYF
clone_size: few; cdr3_length: 16; d_call: TRBD1; v_call: TRBV6-1; j_call: TRBJ1-1; cdr3_nt: TGTGCCAGCAGTGAGAGGGGGACAGGGACTAACACTGAAGCTTTCTTT; cdr3_aa: CASSERGTGTNTEAFF